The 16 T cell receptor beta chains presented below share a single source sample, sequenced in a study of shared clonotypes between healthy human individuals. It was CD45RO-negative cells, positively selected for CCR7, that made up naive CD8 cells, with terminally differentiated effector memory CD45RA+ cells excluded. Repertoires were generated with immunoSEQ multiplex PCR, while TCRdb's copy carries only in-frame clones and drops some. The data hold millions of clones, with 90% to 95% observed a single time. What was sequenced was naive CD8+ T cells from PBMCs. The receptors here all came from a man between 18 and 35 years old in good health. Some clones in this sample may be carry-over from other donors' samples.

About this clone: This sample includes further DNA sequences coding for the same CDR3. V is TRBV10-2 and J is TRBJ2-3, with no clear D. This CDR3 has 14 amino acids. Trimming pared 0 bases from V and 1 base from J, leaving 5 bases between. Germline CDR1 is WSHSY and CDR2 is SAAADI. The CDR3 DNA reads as TGCGCCAGCAGTGAGTCGAGTGGCACAGATACGCAGTATTTT. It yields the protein CASSESSGTDTQYF.

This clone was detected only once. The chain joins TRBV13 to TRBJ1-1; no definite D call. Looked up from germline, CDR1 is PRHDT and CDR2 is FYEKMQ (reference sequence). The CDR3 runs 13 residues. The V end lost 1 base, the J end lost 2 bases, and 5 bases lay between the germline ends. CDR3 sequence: CASSLESNTEAFF. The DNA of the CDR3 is TGTGCCAGCAGCTTAGAATCAAACACTGAAGCTTTCTTT.

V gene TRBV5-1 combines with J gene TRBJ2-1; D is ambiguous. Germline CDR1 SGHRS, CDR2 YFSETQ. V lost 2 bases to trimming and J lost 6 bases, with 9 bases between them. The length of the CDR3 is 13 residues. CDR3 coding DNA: TGCGCCAGCAGCTTCGGAACGGGCAATGAGCAGTTCTTC. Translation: CASSFGTGNEQFF.

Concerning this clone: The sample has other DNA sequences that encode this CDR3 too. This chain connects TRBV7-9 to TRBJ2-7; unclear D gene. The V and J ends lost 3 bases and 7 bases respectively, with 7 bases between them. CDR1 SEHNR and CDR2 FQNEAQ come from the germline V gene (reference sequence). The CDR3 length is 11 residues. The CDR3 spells CASSFGSEQYF. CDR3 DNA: TGTGCCAGCAGCTTCGGATCGGAGCAGTACTTC.

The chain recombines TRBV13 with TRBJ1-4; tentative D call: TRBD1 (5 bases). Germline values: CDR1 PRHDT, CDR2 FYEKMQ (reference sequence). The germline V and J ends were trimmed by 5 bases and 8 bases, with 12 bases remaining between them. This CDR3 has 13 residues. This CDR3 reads CASSRGRGEKLFF. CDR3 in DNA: TGTGCCAGCAGCCGGGGCCGGGGCGAAAAACTGTTTTTT.

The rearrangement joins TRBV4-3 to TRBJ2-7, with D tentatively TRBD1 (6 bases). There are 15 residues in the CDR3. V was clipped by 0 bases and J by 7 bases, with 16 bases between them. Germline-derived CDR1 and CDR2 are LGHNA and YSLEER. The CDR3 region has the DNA TGCGCCAGCAGCCAAGATCCCCGAGGGGGTATGGAGCAGTACTTC. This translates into CASSQDPRGGMEQYF.

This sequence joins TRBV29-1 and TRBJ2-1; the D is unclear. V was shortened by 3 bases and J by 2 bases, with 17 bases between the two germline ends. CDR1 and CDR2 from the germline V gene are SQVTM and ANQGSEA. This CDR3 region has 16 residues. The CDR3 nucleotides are TGCAGCGTTGATGAGCCTGGACCACAACCCTACAATGAGCAGTTCTTC. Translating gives CSVDEPGPQPYNEQFF.

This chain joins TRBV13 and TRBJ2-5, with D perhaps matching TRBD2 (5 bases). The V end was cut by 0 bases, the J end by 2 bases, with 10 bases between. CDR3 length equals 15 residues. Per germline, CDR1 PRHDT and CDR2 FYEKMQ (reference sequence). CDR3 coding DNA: TGTGCCAGCAGCTTAGGCCTTACGGGGCAAGAGACCCAGTACTTC. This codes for CASSLGLTGQETQYF.

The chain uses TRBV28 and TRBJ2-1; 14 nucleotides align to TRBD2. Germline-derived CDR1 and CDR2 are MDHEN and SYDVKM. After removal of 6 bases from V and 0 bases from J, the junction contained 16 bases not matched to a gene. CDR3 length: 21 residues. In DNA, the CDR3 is TGTGCCAGCAGAGCAACCCGACCGGGACTAGCGGGAGCAAGCTCCTACAATGAGCAGTTCTTC. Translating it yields CASRATRPGLAGASSYNEQFF. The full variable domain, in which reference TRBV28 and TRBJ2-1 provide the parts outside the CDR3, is DVKVTQSSRYLVKRTGEKVFLECVQDMDHENMFWYRQDPGLGLRLIYFSYDVKMKEKGDIPEGYSVSREKKERFSLILESASTNQTSMYLCASRATRPGLAGASSYNEQFFGPGTRLTVL.

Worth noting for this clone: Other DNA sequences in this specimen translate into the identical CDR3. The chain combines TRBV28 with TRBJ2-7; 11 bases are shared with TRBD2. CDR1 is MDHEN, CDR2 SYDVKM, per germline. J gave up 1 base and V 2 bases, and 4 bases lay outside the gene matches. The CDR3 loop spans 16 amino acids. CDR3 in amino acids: CASSLPGLAGSYEQYF. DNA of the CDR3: TGTGCCAGCAGTTTACCCGGACTAGCGGGTTCCTACGAGCAGTACTTC.

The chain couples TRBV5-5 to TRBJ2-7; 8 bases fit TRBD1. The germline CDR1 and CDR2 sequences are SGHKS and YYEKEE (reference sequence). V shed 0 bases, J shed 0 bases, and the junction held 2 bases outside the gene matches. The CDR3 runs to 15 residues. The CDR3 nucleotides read TGTGCCAGCAGCTTGGAACAGGGGGTCTCCTACGAGCAGTACTTC. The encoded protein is CASSLEQGVSYEQYF.

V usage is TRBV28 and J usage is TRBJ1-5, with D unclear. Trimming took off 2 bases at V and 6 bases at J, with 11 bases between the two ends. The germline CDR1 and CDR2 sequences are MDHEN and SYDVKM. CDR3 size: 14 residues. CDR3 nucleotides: TGTGCCAGCAGTTTAACAAACAGTCCTCAGCCCCAGCATTTT. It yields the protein CASSLTNSPQPQHF.

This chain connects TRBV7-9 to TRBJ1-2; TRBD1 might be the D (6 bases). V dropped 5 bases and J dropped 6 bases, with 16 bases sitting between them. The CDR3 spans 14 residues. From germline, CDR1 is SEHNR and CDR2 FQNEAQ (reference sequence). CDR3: CASSPRGGTDGYTF. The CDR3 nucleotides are TGTGCCAGCAGCCCCAGGGGCGGGACTGATGGCTACACCTTC.

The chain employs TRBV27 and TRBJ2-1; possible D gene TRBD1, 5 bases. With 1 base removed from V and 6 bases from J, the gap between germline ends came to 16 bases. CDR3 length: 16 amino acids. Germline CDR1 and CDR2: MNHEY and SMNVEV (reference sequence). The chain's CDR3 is CASSLYQGVASNEQFF. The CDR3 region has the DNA TGTGCCAGCAGTTTATATCAGGGTGTCGCTAGCAATGAGCAGTTCTTC.

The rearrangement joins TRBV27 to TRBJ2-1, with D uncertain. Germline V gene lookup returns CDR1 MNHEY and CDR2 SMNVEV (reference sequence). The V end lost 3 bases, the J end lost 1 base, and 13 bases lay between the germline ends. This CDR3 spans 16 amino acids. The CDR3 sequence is CASSFFVASSYNEQFF. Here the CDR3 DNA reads TGTGCCAGCAGTTTTTTCGTCGCGAGTTCCTACAATGAGCAGTTCTTC.

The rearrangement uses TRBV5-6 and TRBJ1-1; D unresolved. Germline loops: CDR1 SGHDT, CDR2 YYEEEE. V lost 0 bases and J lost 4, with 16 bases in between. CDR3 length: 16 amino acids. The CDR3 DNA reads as TGTGCCAGCAGCTTGGCCGCTATGGTATTAGGCACTGAAGCTTTCTTT. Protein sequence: CASSLAAMVLGTEAFF.